Below are 29 T cell receptor beta chains sequenced from a single sample in a study of CD8 T cells in Susac syndrome (dated 2019 in TCRdb). Library preparation used the immunoSEQ multiplex PCR assay. RNA was extracted using the RNeasy kit, and roughly 0.5 to 1 microgram was reverse transcribed with random hexamers. TCRdb reprocessed the public reads (quality trimming at Q25 with fastp, clone calling with MiXCR) and kept in-frame beta chains. Records with the same CDR3 protein are collapsed into one entry carrying the most frequent genes and DNA. This sample lists approximately 190,000 distinct CDR3 sequences; around 95% were detected once. The ten largest make up more than 0.08% of the sample. Sequenced: CD4+ T cells from PBMCs. Every receptor here comes from a human donor with Susac syndrome.

In its sample, this clonotype was seen a few times. The chain is built from TRBV6-1 and TRBJ2-2; 11 nucleotides match TRBD2. The V gene end was trimmed by 5 bases and the J gene end by 5 bases; junction bases not matched to a gene: 4. The CDR3 runs to 15 residues. CDR1 is MNHNS and CDR2 is SASEGT in the germline V gene. CDR3 in DNA: TGTGCCAGCAGTACTAGCGGGGGTATTACCGGGGAGCTGTTTTTT. Translation: CASSTSGGITGELFF.

The chain uses TRBV1 and TRBJ2-7. TRBV1 is designated a pseudogene. The CDR3 length is 14 residues. The CDR3, as DNA: TGCACCAGCAGCCAAGAGGGTAGAACCTACGAGCAGTACTTC. Translation: CTSSQEGRTYEQYF.

V gene TRBV7-3 combines with J gene TRBJ2-1; TRBD2 matches 11 bases. V gave up 2 bases and J gave up 5 bases; unmatched junction bases: 2. Germline CDR1 SGHTA, CDR2 FQGTGA. CDR3 length equals 15 residues. As DNA, the CDR3 is TGTGCCAGCAGCTTACTAGCGGGGGGCCACAATGAGCAGTTCTTC. This encodes CASSLLAGGHNEQFF.

The chain has TRBV2 and TRBJ2-7; 7 bases align to TRBD1. Germline V gene sequence: CDR1 SNHLY, CDR2 FYNNEI. Trimming removed 5 bases from V and 6 bases from J; junction bases left unmatched: 7. This CDR3 region has 13 residues. The DNA for the CDR3 is TGTGCCAGCAGTCGGGACAGTTCGGGCGAGCAGTACTTC. Translation gives CASSRDSSGEQYF.

The V gene is TRBV15, the J gene TRBJ2-3, with 11 bases fitting TRBD2. J lost 1 base, V lost 1 base, and 10 bases had no gene match. The CDR3 length is 19 residues. CDR1 LNHNV and CDR2 YYDKDF come from the germline V gene (reference sequence). The CDR3 reads CATSRVRVSGGARTDTQYF. CDR3 bases: TGTGCCACCAGCAGAGTCCGGGTTAGCGGGGGGGCTCGCACAGATACGCAGTATTTT.

This clonotype is a singleton in its sample. The V gene is TRBV27, the J gene TRBJ2-5; maybe TRBD2 (6 bases). This CDR3 is built from 14 residues. The germline V gene has CDR1 MNHEY and CDR2 SMNVEV (reference sequence). Deletions cut 6 bases from V and 4 bases from J, with 15 bases between. CDR3 sequence (DNA): TGTGCCAGCAGCCGGATCGGGGGTCTAGAGACCCAGTACTTC. This codes for CASSRIGGLETQYF.

V usage is TRBV11-2 and J usage is TRBJ1-6; the match to TRBD1 covers 9 bases. Germline-derived CDR1 and CDR2 are SGHAT and FQNNGV. After removal of 11 bases from V and 6 bases from J, the junction contained 11 bases not matched to a gene. The CDR3 is made up of 15 amino acids. The CDR3 DNA reads TGTGCCGGCTCACAGGGGGCAGGAAGTAATTCACCCCTCCACTTT. The encoded protein is CAGSQGAGSNSPLHF.

This clonotype was seen once. The V call is TRBV5-1, the J call TRBJ1-2, with D hard to call. This CDR3 is built from 12 residues. The germline V and J ends were trimmed by 5 bases and 7 bases, with 12 bases remaining between them. Germline V gene data show CDR1 as SGHRS and CDR2 as YFSETQ. As DNA, the CDR3 is TGCGCCAGCAGTTTTGGGTCGATTGGCTACACCTTC. This gives the protein CASSFGSIGYTF. Looking up the rest from reference TRBV5-1 and TRBJ1-2 gives the full variable domain: KAGVTQTPRYLIKTRGQQVTLSCSPISGHRSVSWYQQTPGQGLQFLFEYFSETQRNKGNFPGRFSGRQFSNSRSEMNVSTLELGDSALYLCASSFGSIGYTFGSGTRLTVV.

This rearrangement joins TRBV10-2 to TRBJ2-5; 7 nucleotides align to TRBD1. Germline lookup yields CDR1 WSHSY and CDR2 SAAADI. CDR3 length: 14 residues. V trimming: 6 bases; J trimming: 1 base; junction bases outside the gene matches: 5. The CDR3 DNA reads TGCGCCAGCAGCCTGGGACAGCTCCAAGAGACCCAGTACTTC. Translation: CASSLGQLQETQYF.

This sequence joins TRBV27 and TRBJ1-5; D not resolved. Trimming cost V 3 bases and J 7 bases, with 10 bases left between them. The germline V gene encodes CDR1 MNHEY and CDR2 SMNVEV (reference sequence). This CDR3 spans 13 amino acids. In DNA, the CDR3 is TGTGCCAGCAGTTTGACGTGGAACCAGCCCCAGCATTTT. Translating it yields CASSLTWNQPQHF.

This chain joins TRBV5-1 and TRBJ1-1, with D unresolved. The ends were cut back, 0 bases at V and 1 base at J, with 4 bases in the middle. The CDR3 is 13 amino acids. Germline V gene sequence: CDR1 SGHRS, CDR2 YFSETQ. The CDR3 here is CASSLASNTEAFF. CDR3 nucleotide sequence: TGCGCCAGCAGCTTGGCTTCGAACACTGAAGCTTTCTTT.

This clonotype was seen just once. V usage is TRBV20-1 and J usage is TRBJ2-1; 7 bases are shared with TRBD2. CDR3 length: 12 residues. J lost 8 bases, V lost 6 bases, and 7 bases had no gene match. Germline assignment: CDR1 DFQATT and CDR2 SNEGSKA (reference sequence). Written as DNA, the CDR3 is TGCAGTGCCCGACTGGCGGGGGATGAGCAGTTCTTC. Residues: CSARLAGDEQFF.

This rearrangement joins TRBV7-9 to TRBJ1-2, with D possibly being TRBD1 (5 bases). Germline CDR1 is SEHNR and CDR2 is FQNEAQ (reference sequence). V lost 1 base and J 6 bases, leaving 12 bases between the germline ends. The CDR3 loop spans 14 amino acids. The CDR3 loop reads CASSLGGTPHGYTF. The CDR3 DNA follows: TGTGCCAGCAGCTTAGGCGGGACTCCGCATGGCTACACCTTC.

The V and J genes are TRBV20-1 and TRBJ1-2, with D perhaps matching TRBD1 (5 bases). The germline V gene has CDR1 DFQATT and CDR2 SNEGSKA (reference sequence). CDR3 length: 11 amino acids. With 4 bases removed from V and 6 bases from J, the gap between germline ends came to 9 bases. CDR3 DNA sequence: TGCAGTGCTACCACAGGTCATGGCTACACCTTC. Its translation is CSATTGHGYTF.

This clonotype was seen a single time. This chain connects TRBV7-2 to TRBJ2-5; 8 nucleotides align to TRBD2. Trimming cost V 1 base and J 5 bases; bases outside gene matches: 3. Germline lookup yields CDR1 SGHTA and CDR2 FQGNSA. This CDR3 comprises 14 residues. This CDR3 reads CASSLGPGGETQYF. The DNA for the CDR3 is TGTGCCAGCAGCTTAGGCCCGGGAGGGGAGACCCAGTACTTC.

The rearrangement joins TRBV12-3 or TRBV12-4 to TRBJ1-2; no reliable D call. V lost 0 bases and J 1 base, leaving 0 bases between the germline ends. The CDR3 is 12 amino acids. This CDR3 reads CASSLANYGYTF. The CDR3 coding sequence is TGTGCCAGCAGTTTAGCTAACTATGGCTACACCTTC.

This clonotype was found once. CDR3 protein: CASTLEGPREKLFF. As DNA, the CDR3 is TGTGCCAGCACCCTAGAAGGGCCCCGAGAAAAACTGTTTTTT. This chain uses TRBV25-1 with TRBJ1-4; D is unclear. Germline V gives CDR1 MGHDK, CDR2 SYGVNS. The CDR3 sequence is 14 residues long. V was pared by 7 bases and J by 8 bases, with 17 bases between.

This chain connects TRBV29-1 to TRBJ1-2; 7 bases match TRBD1. This CDR3 region has 13 residues. Germline V gives CDR1 SQVTM, CDR2 ANQGSEA. Germline trimming cut 7 bases from V and 4 bases from J; bases unmatched to any gene: 9. The CDR3 loop is CSAPTGWAYGYTF. The CDR3 DNA reads as TGCAGCGCCCCGACAGGGTGGGCCTATGGCTACACCTTC.

CDR3 loop: CASSQFLQGSHEQYF. CDR3 bases: TGCGCCAGCAGCCAATTTTTACAGGGGAGCCACGAGCAGTACTTC. J is TRBJ2-7 and V is TRBV4-1; 7 bases are shared with TRBD1. The CDR3 consists of 15 residues. Losses at the gene ends were 2 bases for V and 5 bases for J; bases not matched to a gene: 9. Looked up from germline, CDR1 is MGHRA and CDR2 is YSYEKL.

The rearrangement joins TRBV5-1 to TRBJ1-1; D is undetermined. V lost 3 bases, J lost 3 bases, and 15 bases lay in between. Germline loops: CDR1 SGHRS, CDR2 YFSETQ. CDR3 length equals 15 residues. DNA of the CDR3: TGCGCCAGCAGCTCCCCCGGTCGATCGGACACTGAAGCTTTCTTT. Translation: CASSSPGRSDTEAFF.

V usage is TRBV4-2 and J usage is TRBJ2-5; 9 positions agree with TRBD2. The V gene end was trimmed by 1 base and the J gene end by 1 base; junction bases not matched to a gene: 13. Germline V gene lookup returns CDR1 LGHNA and CDR2 YNFKEQ. The CDR3 length is 19 residues. CDR3 amino acids: CASSQGSGGLGGAQETQYF. CDR3 sequence (DNA): TGTGCCAGCAGCCAAGGGAGCGGGGGGCTAGGTGGGGCCCAAGAGACCCAGTACTTC.

The genes are TRBV20-1 and TRBJ2-7; a weak D match, TRBD1 (5 bases). Trimming removed 5 bases at V and 2 bases at J, with 19 bases between. This CDR3 has 15 amino acids. Germline V gene data show CDR1 as DFQATT and CDR2 as SNEGSKA (reference sequence). The CDR3 reads CSAVTAIQGPYEQYF. For the CDR3, the DNA is TGCAGTGCTGTAACGGCGATCCAGGGCCCCTACGAGCAGTACTTC.

V and J are TRBV30 and TRBJ2-5, with TRBD2 matching over 7 bases. The CDR3 runs 13 residues. The V segment lost 5 bases and the J segment 6 bases; nucleotides outside the gene matches: 9. Germline CDR1 is GTSNPN and CDR2 is SVGIG (reference sequence). The CDR3 region is CAWVDGGLKTQYF. CDR3 nucleotides: TGTGCCTGGGTCGACGGGGGGTTAAAGACCCAGTACTTC.

The chain employs TRBV29-1 and TRBJ1-1; weak D call: TRBD1 (5 bases). The CDR3 has 12 residues. Germline-derived CDR1 and CDR2 are SQVTM and ANQGSEA. Trimming took 8 bases from V and 5 from J, leaving 15 bases between them. In nucleotides, the CDR3 is TGCAGCTTTTCACGGGGGGGTACTGAAGCTTTCTTT. It is translated as CSFSRGGTEAFF.

This clonotype was recorded a few times. The chain joins TRBV6-1 to TRBJ2-5; weak D call: TRBD1 (6 bases). The CDR3 spans 13 residues. V shed 7 bases and J shed 4 bases, with 13 bases lying between them. Germline loops: CDR1 MNHNS, CDR2 SASEGT. The CDR3 nucleotides read TGTGCCAGCACAACGCGGACAGCAGAGACCCAGTACTTC. Protein sequence: CASTTRTAETQYF.

The chain is built from TRBV20-1 and TRBJ2-1; 7 bases are a match to TRBD1. Germline V CDR1 and CDR2: DFQATT, SNEGSKA (reference sequence). CDR3 length: 13 amino acids. V shed 6 bases and J 8 bases; nucleotides not matched to a gene: 10. The CDR3 DNA follows: TGCAGTGCCTTAGCCCCAGGGGGTTATGAGCAGTTCTTC. Its protein product is CSALAPGGYEQFF.

The chain joins TRBV27 to TRBJ2-5; TRBD2 matches at 8 bases. CDR3 length equals 17 residues. Germline loops: CDR1 MNHEY, CDR2 SMNVEV (reference sequence). The trim removed 4 bases at V and 0 bases at J, leaving 10 bases unmatched. The CDR3 spells CASSWSAGGAYQETQYF. For the CDR3, the DNA is TGTGCCAGCAGTTGGTCAGCCGGGGGGGCGTACCAAGAGACCCAGTACTTC.

The chain is built from TRBV30 and TRBJ2-7; maybe TRBD1 (6 bases). CDR3 size: 13 residues. Germline CDR1 and CDR2: GTSNPN and SVGIG (reference sequence). The V gene lost 5 bases and the J gene lost 6 bases, with 17 bases spanning the gap. The CDR3 DNA reads TGTGCCTGGGCCTCAGGGACACTCCTCGAGCAGTACTTC. This sequence encodes CAWASGTLLEQYF.

The chain links TRBV27 to TRBJ2-7, with TRBD2 matching 7 bases. The CDR3 contains 14 residues. J lost 2 bases, V lost 4 bases, and 5 bases had no gene match. Germline CDR1 reads MNHEY; CDR2 reads SMNVEV (reference sequence). The CDR3 loop reads CASSSGGLTYEQYF. In nucleotides, the CDR3 is TGTGCCAGCAGTTCGGGGGGTCTCACCTACGAGCAGTACTTC.